This record looks at one T cell receptor beta chain sequence and its context. V shed 5 bases, J shed 5 bases, and the junction held 9 bases outside the gene matches. Germline V CDR1 and CDR2: MGHDK, SYGVNS. The CDR3 contains 15 residues. In the original workflow: By means of reference gene primer amplification, nucleated cell counts were estimated. Assay: immunoSEQ multiplex PCR; the TCRdb copy retains only in-frame clones and omits some. The V and J calls and clone size are taken from that table; D and trimming were inferred from the DNA. This table has 260,000 or so clones, around four fifths appearing once. This entry comes from a study of blood T cell repertoires in COVID-19. Turning to the study itself: The United States, Italy and Spain supplied acute and convalescent COVID-19 samples. Nucleic acid was either cDNA or gDNA, and it came from T cells, B-cell-depleted T cells, or PBMCs.

The V and J genes are TRBV25-1 and TRBJ2-5, with TRBD1 identical over 9 bases. Sequencing used peripheral blood. The clonotype originates from a man older than 75 with acute or convalescent COVID-19. CDR3 sequence (DNA): TGTGCCAGCAGTACAAACAGGGGGCGAGGGGAGACCCAGTACTTC. As protein: CASSTNRGRGETQYF.